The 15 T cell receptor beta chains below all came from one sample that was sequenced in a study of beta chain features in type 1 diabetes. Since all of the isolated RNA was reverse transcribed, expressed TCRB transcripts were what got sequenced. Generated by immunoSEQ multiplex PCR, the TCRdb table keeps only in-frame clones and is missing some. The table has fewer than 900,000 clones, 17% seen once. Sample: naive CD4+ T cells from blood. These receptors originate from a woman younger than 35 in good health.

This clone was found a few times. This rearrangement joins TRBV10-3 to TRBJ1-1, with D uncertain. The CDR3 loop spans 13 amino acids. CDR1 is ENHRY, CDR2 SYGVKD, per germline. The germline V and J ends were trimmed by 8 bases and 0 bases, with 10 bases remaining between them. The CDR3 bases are TGTGCCATCCGAAGTGGAATGAACACTGAAGCTTTCTTT. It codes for CAIRSGMNTEAFF.

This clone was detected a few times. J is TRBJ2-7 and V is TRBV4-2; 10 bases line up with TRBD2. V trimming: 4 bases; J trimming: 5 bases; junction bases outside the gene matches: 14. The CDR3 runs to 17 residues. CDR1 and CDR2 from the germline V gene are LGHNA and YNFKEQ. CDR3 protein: CASSLGQGSSGSHEQYF. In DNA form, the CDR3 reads TGTGCCAGCAGCCTAGGCCAGGGGTCTAGCGGGAGTCACGAGCAGTACTTC.

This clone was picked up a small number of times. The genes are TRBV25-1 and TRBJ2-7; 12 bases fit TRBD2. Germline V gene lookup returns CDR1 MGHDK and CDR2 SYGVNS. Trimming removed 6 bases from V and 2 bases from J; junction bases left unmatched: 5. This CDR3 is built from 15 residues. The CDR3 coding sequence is TGTGCCAGCAGAGCTAGCGGGAGGGCCACCTACGAGCAGTACTTC. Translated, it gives CASRASGRATYEQYF.

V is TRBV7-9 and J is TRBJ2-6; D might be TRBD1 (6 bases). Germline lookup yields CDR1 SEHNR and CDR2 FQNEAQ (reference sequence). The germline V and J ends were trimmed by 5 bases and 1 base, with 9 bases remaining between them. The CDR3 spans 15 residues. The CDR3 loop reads CASSPGQSGANVLTF. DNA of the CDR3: TGTGCCAGCAGCCCAGGACAGTCTGGGGCCAACGTCCTGACTTTC.

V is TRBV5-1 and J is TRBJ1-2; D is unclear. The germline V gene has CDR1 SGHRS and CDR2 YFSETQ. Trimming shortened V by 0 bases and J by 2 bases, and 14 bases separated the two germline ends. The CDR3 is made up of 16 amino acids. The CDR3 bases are TGCGCCAGCAGCTTGGGGCCAGCCTGGCGAAACTATGGCTACACCTTC. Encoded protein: CASSLGPAWRNYGYTF.

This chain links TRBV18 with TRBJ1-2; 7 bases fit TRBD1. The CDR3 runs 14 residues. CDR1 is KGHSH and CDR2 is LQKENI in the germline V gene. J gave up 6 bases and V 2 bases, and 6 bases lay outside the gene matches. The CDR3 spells CASSPSTGRDGYTF. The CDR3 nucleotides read TGTGCCAGCTCACCATCGACAGGGAGAGATGGCTACACCTTC. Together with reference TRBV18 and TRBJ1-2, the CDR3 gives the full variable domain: NAGVMQNPRHLVRRRGQEARLRCSPMKGHSHVYWYRQLPEEGLKFMVYLQKENIIDESGMPKERFSAEFPKEGPSILRIQQVVRGDSAAYFCASSPSTGRDGYTFGSGTRLTVV.

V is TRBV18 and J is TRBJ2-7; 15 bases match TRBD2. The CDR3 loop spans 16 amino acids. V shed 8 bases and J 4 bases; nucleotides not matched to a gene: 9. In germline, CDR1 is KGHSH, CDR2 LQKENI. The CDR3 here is CASAGLAGGYGYEQYF. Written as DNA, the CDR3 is TGTGCCAGCGCCGGACTAGCGGGAGGGTACGGTTACGAGCAGTACTTC.

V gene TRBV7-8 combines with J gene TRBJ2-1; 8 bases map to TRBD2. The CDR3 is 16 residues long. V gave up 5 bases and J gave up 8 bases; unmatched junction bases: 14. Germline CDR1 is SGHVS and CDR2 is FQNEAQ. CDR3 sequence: CASSIHRTSLRHEQFF. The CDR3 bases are TGTGCCAGCAGCATACACCGGACTAGCCTTCGCCATGAGCAGTTCTTC.

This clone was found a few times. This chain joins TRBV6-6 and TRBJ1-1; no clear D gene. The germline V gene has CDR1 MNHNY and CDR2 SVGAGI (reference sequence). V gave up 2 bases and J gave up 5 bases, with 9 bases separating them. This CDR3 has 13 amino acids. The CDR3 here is CASSYSHGTEAFF. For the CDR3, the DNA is TGTGCCAGCAGTTACAGTCACGGGACTGAAGCTTTCTTT.

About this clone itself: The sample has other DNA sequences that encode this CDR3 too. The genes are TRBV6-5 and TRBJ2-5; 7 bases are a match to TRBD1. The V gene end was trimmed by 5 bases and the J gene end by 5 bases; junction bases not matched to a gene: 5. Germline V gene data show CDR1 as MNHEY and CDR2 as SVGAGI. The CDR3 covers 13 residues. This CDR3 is CASSTGVRETQYF. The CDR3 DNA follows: TGTGCCAGCAGTACAGGGGTTCGCGAGACCCAGTACTTC.

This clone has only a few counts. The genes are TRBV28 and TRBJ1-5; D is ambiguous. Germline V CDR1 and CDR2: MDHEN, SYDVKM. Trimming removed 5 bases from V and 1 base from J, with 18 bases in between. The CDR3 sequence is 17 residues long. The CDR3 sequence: CASSAPRQWYSNQPQHF. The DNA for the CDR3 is TGTGCCAGCAGTGCCCCTCGTCAGTGGTACAGCAATCAGCCCCAGCATTTT.

The CDR3 sequence is CASSEGQGAVGNTIYF. The DNA of the CDR3 is TGTGCCAGCAGTGAAGGGCAGGGGGCAGTTGGAAACACCATATATTTT. The genes are TRBV2 and TRBJ1-3; 8 bases line up with TRBD1. Looked up from germline, CDR1 is SNHLY and CDR2 is FYNNEI. CDR3 length: 16 amino acids. V lost 1 base and J lost 3; bases outside the gene matches: 5. The entire variable domain, with the rest obtained from reference TRBV2 and TRBJ1-3, is as follows: EPEVTQTPSHQVTQMGQEVILRCVPISNHLYFYWYRQILGQKVEFLVSFYNNEISEKSEIFDDQFSVERPDGSNFTLKIRSTKLEDSAMYFCASSEGQGAVGNTIYFGEGSWLTVV.

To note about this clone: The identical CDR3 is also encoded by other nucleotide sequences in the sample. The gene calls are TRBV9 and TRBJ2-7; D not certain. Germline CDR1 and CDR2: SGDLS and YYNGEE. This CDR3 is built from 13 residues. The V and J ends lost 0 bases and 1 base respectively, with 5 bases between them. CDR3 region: CASSVGPSYEQYF. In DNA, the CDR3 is TGTGCCAGCAGCGTAGGGCCATCCTACGAGCAGTACTTC.

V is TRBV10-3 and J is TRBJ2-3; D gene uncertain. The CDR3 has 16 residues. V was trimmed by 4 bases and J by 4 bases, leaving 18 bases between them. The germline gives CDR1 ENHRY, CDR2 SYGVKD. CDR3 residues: CAISVLVGSVADTQYF. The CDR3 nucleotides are TGTGCCATCAGTGTTCTAGTCGGCTCCGTGGCAGATACGCAGTATTTT.

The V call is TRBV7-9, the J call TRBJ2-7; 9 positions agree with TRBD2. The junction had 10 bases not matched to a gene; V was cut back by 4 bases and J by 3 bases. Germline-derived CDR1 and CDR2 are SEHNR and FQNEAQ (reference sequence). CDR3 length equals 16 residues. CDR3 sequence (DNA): TGTGCCAGCAGCTCCCCCTGGCGGGAGGGCATCTACGAGCAGTACTTC. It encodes CASSSPWREGIYEQYF.